This TCR beta chain is drawn from a study of CD4 T cells in relation to SARS-CoV-2 and coronaviruses. 90,000 to 100,000 naive or memory CD4+ cells were cultured with CEF peptides for about 10 days. The assay was immunoSEQ multiplex PCR, and TCRdb's table has in-frame clones only and misses some. The sample shows more than 35,000 clones, 77% of them seen only once. Concerning this clone: Its matching antigen is unknown.

The sequenced material came from memory CD4+ T cells from PBMCs, cultured in vitro. The TCR sequence derives from an adult with COVID-19.

CDR3 coding DNA: TGCGCCAGCAGCCCCTATGGGTCAGGGTTCAACGAGCAGTACTTC. This encodes CASSPYGSGFNEQYF. The chain is built from TRBV4-1 and TRBJ2-7; D may be TRBD1 (5 bases). Trimming cost V 4 bases and J 5 bases, with 18 bases left between them. This CDR3 comprises 15 residues. The germline gives CDR1 MGHRA, CDR2 YSYEKL.